The sequence of this TCR beta chain was determined in a study of blood T cell repertoires in COVID-19 (dated by TCRdb to 2018 to 2020). Study-wide context: Samples from collaborators originated in the United States, Italy and Spain and spanned both the acute and convalescent phases of COVID-19. The material from the prospective study consisted of cDNA or gDNA derived from T cells, B-cell-depleted T cells, or PBMCs. The dataset comprised deeply sampled blood TCRbeta repertoires from subjects exposed to, actively infected with, or recovered from COVID-19. The repertoires were made available in a free public database intended to serve as a resource for research on the immune response to SARS-CoV-2. Samples were obtained from the ongoing ImmuneRACE study (first 160 participants) and from about 1,300 subjects provided by 6 global collaborators. Sample metadata almost always included a de-identified subject ID, COVID-19 status, age in years and sex. Where available, HLA class I and class II types were obtained from metadata supplied by the sample provider rather than from assay-based typing. Overall study results and their limits: The quantity of clinical and demographic metadata differed by source and by participant and was supplied without curation.

CDR1 and CDR2 are read off the germline V gene (reference sequence) as GTSNPN and SVGIG. The CDR3 sequence holds 11 residues, the cysteine and phenylalanine included. Solely the CDR3 DNA is kept, with 33 bases framed from the first base. V is reduced by 4 bases and J by 10 bases, leaving a spacing of 13 bases between them. Of note for this clone: Its antigen target is currently unknown. No much larger clone is present one base from it, and per-base qualities are unavailable.

TCRbeta CDR3 regions were amplified from genomic DNA using the immunoSEQ Assay, a bias-controlled multiplex PCR. The source study handled its data this way. The number of nucleated cells in each sample was estimated by amplification of reference gene primers within the assay. Sequence reads were collapsed and filtered to measure the absolute abundance of every unique TCRbeta CDR3 rearrangement. Productive Simpson clonality was computed per sample as the square root of Simpson's diversity index over productive rearrangements. What TCRdb holds here is the immuneACCESS table cut down to in-frame rearrangements. Part of the clones is not present; checked against another copy, under half of the missing clones reflect an unresolved V gene, and the others are unexplained. V and J calls and clone size are given by that table; D and trimming were obtained from the DNA. The table for this sample lists around 230,000 clones; about nine tenths of them were counted only once. Of the sample, about 2.2% falls within the top ten clones.

A second Seattle source provided samples from volunteer blood donors who had recovered from COVID-19. Each collaborating institution followed its own protocols to collect whole blood in K2EDTA tubes. For TCRbeta analysis, collaborator samples were shipped as frozen whole blood, as isolated PBMCs, or as DNA extracted from either sample type. The sequence links TRBV30 to TRBJ1-2; the D gene remains uncertain. The sequence derives from a man aged 25 to 40 who had recovered from COVID-19. Sequenced: peripheral blood. The CDR3 in this case is CAWTHRGAYTF. Here is the DNA: TGTGCCTGGACCCACCGGGGTGCCTACACCTTC.